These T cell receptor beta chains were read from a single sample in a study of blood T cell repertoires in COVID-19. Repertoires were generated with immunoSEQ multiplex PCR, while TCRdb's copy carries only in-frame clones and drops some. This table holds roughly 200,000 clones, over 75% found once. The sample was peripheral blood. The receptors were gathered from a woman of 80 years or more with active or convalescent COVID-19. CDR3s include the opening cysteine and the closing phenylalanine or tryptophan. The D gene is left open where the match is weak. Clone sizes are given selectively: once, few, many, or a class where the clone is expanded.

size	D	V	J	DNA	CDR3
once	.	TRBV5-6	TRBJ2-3	TGTGCCAGCAGCTTTATCTTCCTTAGCACAGATACGCAGTATTTT	CASSFIFLSTDTQYF
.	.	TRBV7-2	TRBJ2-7	TGTGCCAGCAGCTCAGGGGTCGAGCAGTACTTC	CASSSGVEQYF
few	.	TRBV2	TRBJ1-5	TGTGCCAGCGCCTTACAGGGCGGCAATCAGCCCCAGCATTTT	CASALQGGNQPQHF
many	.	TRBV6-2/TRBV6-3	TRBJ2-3	TGTGCCAGCAGCCGGGACTTAGGGATGGATACGCAGTATTTT	CASSRDLGMDTQYF
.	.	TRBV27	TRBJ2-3	TGTGCCAGCAGTTCGGCAGATACGCAGTATTTT	CASSSADTQYF
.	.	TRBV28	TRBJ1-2	TGTGCCAGTCAGGGCATTAACTCGGGCTACACCTTC	CASQGINSGYTF
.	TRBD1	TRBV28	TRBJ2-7	TGTGCCAGCAGCAAACAGGGGGCCATCCTCAGGGAGCAGTACTTC	CASSKQGAILREQYF
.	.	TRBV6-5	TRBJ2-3	TGTGCCAGCTGCTATAGTCGGACAGATACGCAGTATTTT	CASCYSRTDTQYF
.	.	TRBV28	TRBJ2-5	TGTGCCAGCAGCAGGACAGCCGAAGAGACCCAGTACTTC	CASSRTAEETQYF
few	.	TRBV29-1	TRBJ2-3	TGCAGCGTCTCGAGGTCGGATACGCAGTATTTT	CSVSRSDTQYF
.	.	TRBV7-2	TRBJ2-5	TGTGCCAGCAGCTTAGCTCTCCCCGGCGGGGCAGAGACCCAGTACTTC	CASSLALPGGAETQYF
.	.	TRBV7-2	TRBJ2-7	TGTGCCAGCAGCTTCCGGGCTCCTCGAAGCGGTAGTCGGTACGAGCAGTACTTC	CASSFRAPRSGSRYEQYF
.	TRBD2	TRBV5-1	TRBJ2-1	TGCGCCAGCAGCTGGATGACTAGCGGGGTAAATGAGCAGTTCTTC	CASSWMTSGVNEQFF
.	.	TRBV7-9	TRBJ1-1	TGTGCCAGCGAACAAGGGGCAGTACGCACTGAAGCTTTCTTT	CASEQGAVRTEAFF
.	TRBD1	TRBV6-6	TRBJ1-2	TGTGCCAGCAGTAAGGGGGCTAGGGATTCGGCCTACACCTTC	CASSKGARDSAYTF
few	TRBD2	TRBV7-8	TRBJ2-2	TGTGCCAGCAGCTTCCGGGGGGGCACCGGGGAGCTGTTTTTT	CASSFRGGTGELFF